This T cell receptor (beta chain) comes out of a study of blood T cell repertoires in COVID-19. The overall study: Both acute and convalescent COVID-19 samples were obtained from the United States, Italy and Spain.

As originally analysed: Estimation of nucleated cell counts relied on the amplification of reference gene primers. The repertoire was sequenced with immunoSEQ multiplex PCR; TCRdb's copy has only in-frame clones and lacks some. For V, J and clone size, that table is used; D and trimming come from the DNA. This sample carries 250,000 to 300,000 clones, approximately 85% of them seen once, and the ten largest clones take 4.5% to 5.5%. Germline assignment: CDR1 MNHEY and CDR2 SVGEGT. V lost 2 bases and J 4 bases, leaving 3 bases between the germline ends. The CDR3 runs 11 residues. This clone has just a few counts.

The chain is built from TRBV6-2 or TRBV6-3 and TRBJ2-7; D is unclear. The sample taken for sequencing was peripheral blood. The receptor comes from a man aged 50 to 60 with active or convalescent COVID-19. The CDR3 is CASSYRYEQYF. The CDR3 bases are TGTGCCAGCAGTTACCGGTACGAGCAGTACTTC.